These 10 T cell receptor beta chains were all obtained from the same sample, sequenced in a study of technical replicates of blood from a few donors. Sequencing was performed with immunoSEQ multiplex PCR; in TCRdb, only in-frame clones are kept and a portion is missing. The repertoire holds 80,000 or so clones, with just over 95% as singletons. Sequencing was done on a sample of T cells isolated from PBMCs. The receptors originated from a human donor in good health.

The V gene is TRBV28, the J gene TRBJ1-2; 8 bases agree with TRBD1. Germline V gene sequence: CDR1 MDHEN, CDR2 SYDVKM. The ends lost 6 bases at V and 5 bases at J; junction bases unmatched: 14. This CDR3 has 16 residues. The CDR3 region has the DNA TGTGCCAGCAGCACCCAGGGGGCGCATCCCCCGTATGGCTACACCTTC. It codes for CASSTQGAHPPYGYTF.

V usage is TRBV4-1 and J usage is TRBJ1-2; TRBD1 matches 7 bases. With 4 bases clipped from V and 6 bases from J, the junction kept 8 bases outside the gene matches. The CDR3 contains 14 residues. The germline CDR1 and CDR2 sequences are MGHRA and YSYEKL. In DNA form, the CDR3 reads TGCGCCAGCAGCCGTTTGGGACAGCGAGATGGCTACACCTTC. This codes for CASSRLGQRDGYTF.

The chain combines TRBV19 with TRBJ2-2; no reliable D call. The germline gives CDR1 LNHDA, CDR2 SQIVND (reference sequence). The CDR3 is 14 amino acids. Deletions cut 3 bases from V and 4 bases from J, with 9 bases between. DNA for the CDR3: TGTGCCAGTAGTATTAGTGTAACCACCGGGGAGCTGTTTTTT. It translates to CASSISVTTGELFF.

Written as DNA, the CDR3 is TGTGCCAGCAGTTTATTCGGACAGGGTTTTAGCAATCAGCCCCAGCATTTT. Translation gives CASSLFGQGFSNQPQHF. This chain uses TRBV28 with TRBJ1-5, with TRBD1 identical over 8 bases. The CDR3 runs to 17 residues. V shed 1 base and J 0 bases; nucleotides not matched to a gene: 5. CDR1 and CDR2 (germline): MDHEN, SYDVKM.

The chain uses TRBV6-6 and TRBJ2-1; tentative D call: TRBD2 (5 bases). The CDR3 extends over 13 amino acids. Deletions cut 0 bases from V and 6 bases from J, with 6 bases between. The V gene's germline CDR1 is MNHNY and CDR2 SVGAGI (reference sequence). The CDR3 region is CASSYSSGNEQFF. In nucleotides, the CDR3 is TGTGCCAGCAGTTACTCAAGCGGCAATGAGCAGTTCTTC.

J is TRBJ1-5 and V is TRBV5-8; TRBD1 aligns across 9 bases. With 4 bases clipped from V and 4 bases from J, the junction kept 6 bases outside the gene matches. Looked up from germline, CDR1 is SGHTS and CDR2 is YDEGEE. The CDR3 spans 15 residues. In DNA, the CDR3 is TGTGCCAGCAGCCCTGAGGGACAGGGAAATCAGCCCCAGCATTTT. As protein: CASSPEGQGNQPQHF.

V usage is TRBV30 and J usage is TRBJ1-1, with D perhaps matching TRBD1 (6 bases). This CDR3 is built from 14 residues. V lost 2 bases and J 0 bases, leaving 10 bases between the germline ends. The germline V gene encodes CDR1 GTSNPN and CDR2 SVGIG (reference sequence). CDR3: CAWSLGQLNTEAFF. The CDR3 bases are TGTGCCTGGAGTTTAGGACAGTTGAACACTGAAGCTTTCTTT.

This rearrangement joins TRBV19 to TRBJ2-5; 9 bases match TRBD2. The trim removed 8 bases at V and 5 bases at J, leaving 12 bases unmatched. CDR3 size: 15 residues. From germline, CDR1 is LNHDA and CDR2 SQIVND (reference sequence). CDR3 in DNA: TGTGCCAGTTCCATAGCGGGAGTCTCCGGGGAGACCCAGTACTTC. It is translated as CASSIAGVSGETQYF.

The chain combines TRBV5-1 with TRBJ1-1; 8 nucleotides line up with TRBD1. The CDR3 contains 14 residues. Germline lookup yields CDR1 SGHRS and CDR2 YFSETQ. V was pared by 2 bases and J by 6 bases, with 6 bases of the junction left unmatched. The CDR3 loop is CASSFSPGQAEAFF. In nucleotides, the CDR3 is TGCGCCAGCAGCTTCTCGCCGGGACAGGCTGAAGCTTTCTTT.

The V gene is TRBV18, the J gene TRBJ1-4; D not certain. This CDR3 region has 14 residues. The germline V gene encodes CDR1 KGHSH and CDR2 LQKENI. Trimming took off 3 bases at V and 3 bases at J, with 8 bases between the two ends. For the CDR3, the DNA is TGTGCCAGCTCACCCGGGGTACCTAATGAAAAACTGTTTTTT. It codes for CASSPGVPNEKLFF. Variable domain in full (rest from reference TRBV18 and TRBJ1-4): NAGVMQNPRHLVRRRGQEARLRCSPMKGHSHVYWYRQLPEEGLKFMVYLQKENIIDESGMPKERFSAEFPKEGPSILRIQQVVRGDSAAYFCASSPGVPNEKLFFGSGTQLSVL.